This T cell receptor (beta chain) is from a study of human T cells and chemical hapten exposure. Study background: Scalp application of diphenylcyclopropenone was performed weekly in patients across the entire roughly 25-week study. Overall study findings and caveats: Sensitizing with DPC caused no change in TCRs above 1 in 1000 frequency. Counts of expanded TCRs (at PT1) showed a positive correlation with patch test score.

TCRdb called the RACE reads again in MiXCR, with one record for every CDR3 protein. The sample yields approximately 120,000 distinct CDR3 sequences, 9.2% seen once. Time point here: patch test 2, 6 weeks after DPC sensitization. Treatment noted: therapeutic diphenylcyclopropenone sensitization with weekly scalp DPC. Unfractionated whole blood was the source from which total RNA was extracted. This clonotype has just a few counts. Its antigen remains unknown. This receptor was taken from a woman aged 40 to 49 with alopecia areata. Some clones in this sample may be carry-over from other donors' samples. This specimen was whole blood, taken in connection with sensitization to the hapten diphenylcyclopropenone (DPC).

The CDR3 bases are TGCGCCAGCAGCCAAGTTGGAGGGATAGGGCGTAGGGCCAACGTCCTGACTTTC. Its translation: CASSQVGGIGRRANVLTF. The chain links TRBV4-3 to TRBJ2-6, with a weak D call TRBD2 (6 bases). Germline assignment: CDR1 LGHNA and CDR2 YSLEER. The CDR3 has 18 residues. V was clipped by 1 base and J by 5 bases, with 18 bases between them.